The 18 T cell receptor beta chains listed next were all sequenced from one sample in a study of shared clonotypes between healthy human individuals. The assay was immunoSEQ multiplex PCR, and TCRdb's table has in-frame clones only and misses some. The repertoire consists of approximately 1,000,000 clones, with 60% to 80% occurring once and the leading ten covering about 0.89%. What was sequenced was memory CD4+ T cells from PBMCs. Documented subset: CD45RA-negative fraction. These receptors all come from a young man in good health. Some clones in this sample may be carry-over from other donors' samples.

The CDR3 protein is CASSTPDTEAFF. CDR3 nucleotide sequence: TGTGCCAGCAGCACTCCGGACACTGAAGCTTTCTTT. The V gene is TRBV5-6, the J gene TRBJ1-1; unclear D gene. Per germline, CDR1 SGHDT and CDR2 YYEEEE. V lost 4 bases and J 3 bases, leaving 7 bases between the germline ends. The CDR3 is 12 residues long.

The gene calls are TRBV11-2 and TRBJ2-7, with 12 bases aligning to TRBD2. The J segment lost 7 bases and the V segment lost 5 bases, leaving 18 bases of the junction unmatched. There are 18 residues in the CDR3. CDR1 is SGHAT, CDR2 FQNNGV, per germline. The DNA of the CDR3 is TGTGCCAGCAGCAACAGACTAGCGGGAGAACTCCGGGGCTATGAGCAGTACTTC. Residues: CASSNRLAGELRGYEQYF. Variable domain in full (rest from reference TRBV11-2 and TRBJ2-7): EAGVAQSPRYKIIEKRQSVAFWCNPISGHATLYWYQQILGQGPKLLIQFQNNGVVDDSQLPKDRFSAERLKGVDSTLKIQPAKLEDSAVYLCASSNRLAGELRGYEQYFGPGTRLTVT.

This chain links TRBV19 with TRBJ2-3; D is perhaps TRBD1 or TRBD2 (5 bases each). The V and J ends lost 6 bases and 1 base respectively, with 8 bases between them. The CDR3 totals 13 residues. Germline values: CDR1 LNHDA, CDR2 SQIVND (reference sequence). As DNA, the CDR3 is TGTGCCAGTAGGTTGGGGGGCACAGATACGCAGTATTTT. This sequence encodes CASRLGGTDTQYF.

CDR3 DNA: TGTGCCAGCAGATTCGCGGACAACTTTAATGAAAAACTGTTTTTT. This gives the protein CASRFADNFNEKLFF. The rearrangement uses TRBV6-6 and TRBJ1-4; a possible D gene is TRBD1 (5 bases). The V and J ends lost 6 bases and 4 bases respectively, with 15 bases between them. The CDR3 consists of 15 residues. Germline V lookup: CDR1 MNHNY, CDR2 SVGAGI (reference sequence).

The chain is built from TRBV11-2 and TRBJ1-4; 9 bases fit TRBD1. This CDR3 comprises 15 residues. The V segment lost 4 bases and the J segment 8 bases; nucleotides outside the gene matches: 8. Per germline, CDR1 SGHAT and CDR2 FQNNGV. The CDR3 sequence: CASSSEGQGREKLFF. The CDR3 nucleotides are TGTGCCAGCAGCTCAGAGGGACAGGGAAGGGAAAAACTGTTTTTT.

On this clone itself: This may be a read error, as it is one base from a much larger clone. The V gene is TRBV7-3, the J gene TRBJ2-3, with a tentative D call TRBD2 (5 bases). CDR3 size: 14 residues. Germline CDR1 SGHTA, CDR2 FQGTGA. V dropped 0 bases and J dropped 2 bases, with 6 bases sitting between them. CDR3 region: CASSLTLATDTQYF. DNA for the CDR3: TGTGCCAGCAGCTTAACGCTAGCCACAGATACGCAGTATTTT.

The V call is TRBV7-2, the J call TRBJ1-1, with no clear D. Trimming stripped 4 bases from V and 0 bases from J, with 9 bases between. This CDR3 contains 14 residues. CDR1 SGHTA and CDR2 FQGNSA come from the germline V gene. Here the CDR3 reads CASSSDVMNTEAFF. CDR3 nucleotide sequence: TGTGCCAGCAGCTCCGACGTAATGAACACTGAAGCTTTCTTT. Variable domain in full (rest from reference TRBV7-2 and TRBJ1-1): GAGVSQSPSNKVTEKGKDVELRCDPISGHTALYWYRQSLGQGLEFLIYFQGNSAPDKSGLPSDRFSAERTGGSVSTLTIQRTQQEDSAVYLCASSSDVMNTEAFFGQGTRLTVV.

This clone was observed once. The chain recombines TRBV29-1 with TRBJ2-3; D ambiguous. Deletions cut 3 bases from V and 1 base from J, with 2 bases between. Germline CDR1 is SQVTM and CDR2 is ANQGSEA. This CDR3 spans 11 amino acids. CDR3 sequence reads: CSVDGTDTQYF. The CDR3 DNA sequence: TGCAGCGTTGATGGCACAGATACGCAGTATTTT.

The chain has TRBV9 and TRBJ1-2; the D gene is possibly TRBD1 (5 bases). The CDR3 is 13 residues long. Germline loops: CDR1 SGDLS, CDR2 YYNGEE. V gave up 4 bases and J gave up 8 bases, with 15 bases separating them. The chain's CDR3 is CASSPTEGLGYTF. CDR3 bases: TGTGCCAGCAGCCCCACCGAGGGACTCGGCTACACCTTC.

The gene calls are TRBV27 and TRBJ2-7; TRBD1 is a possible D gene (7 bases). CDR3 length: 15 residues. V was cut by 2 bases and J by 2 bases, with 13 bases left in between. Germline CDR1 is MNHEY and CDR2 is SMNVEV (reference sequence). Here the CDR3 reads CASSLGGTAAYEQYF. The DNA for the CDR3 is TGTGCCAGCAGTTTAGGGGGGACAGCAGCCTACGAGCAGTACTTC.

The chain recombines TRBV29-1 with TRBJ1-3, with D uncertain. Germline-derived CDR1 and CDR2 are SQVTM and ANQGSEA. The CDR3 covers 14 residues. The V end was cut by 4 bases, the J end by 8 bases, with 18 bases between. CDR3: CSVVIREPFDTIYF. The DNA for the CDR3 is TGCAGCGTTGTAATCCGGGAACCATTTGACACCATATATTTT.

This clone was seen once. The chain has TRBV5-4 and TRBJ2-5; 8 bases are a match to TRBD1. Germline V gives CDR1 SGHNT, CDR2 YYREEE (reference sequence). Trimming took 3 bases from V and 2 from J; bases not matched to a gene: 12. This CDR3 has 17 residues. The CDR3 loop is CASSSAQDRERQETQYF. The CDR3 nucleotides are TGTGCCAGCAGCTCCGCCCAGGACAGGGAAAGACAAGAGACCCAGTACTTC.

This clone was observed a handful of times. The chain is built from TRBV15 and TRBJ1-3; no firm D call. The CDR3 contains 15 residues. V gave up 1 base and J gave up 0 bases, with 7 bases separating them. CDR1 LNHNV and CDR2 YYDKDF come from the germline V gene (reference sequence). As DNA, the CDR3 is TGTGCCACCAGCAGAGTCCTGCACTCTGGAAACACCATATATTTT. It yields the protein CATSRVLHSGNTIYF.

This clone was recorded at least ten times. The V call is TRBV28, the J call TRBJ2-1; perhaps D is TRBD1 or TRBD2 (6 bases each). Trimming cost V 9 bases and J 0 bases, with 21 bases left between them. Germline CDR1 is MDHEN and CDR2 is SYDVKM. This CDR3 contains 17 residues. The CDR3: CASTSAGQLSSYNEQFF. The CDR3 DNA reads TGTGCCAGTACTAGTGCGGGACAATTAAGCTCCTACAATGAGCAGTTCTTC. The full variable domain, its missing parts supplied by reference TRBV28 and TRBJ2-1, is DVKVTQSSRYLVKRTGEKVFLECVQDMDHENMFWYRQDPGLGLRLIYFSYDVKMKEKGDIPEGYSVSREKKERFSLILESASTNQTSMYLCASTSAGQLSSYNEQFFGPGTRLTVL.

The rearrangement joins TRBV29-1 to TRBJ2-1; D gene unclear. This CDR3 region has 14 residues. Germline V gene lookup returns CDR1 SQVTM and CDR2 ANQGSEA. The V and J ends lost 2 bases and 0 bases respectively, with 8 bases between them. The CDR3 region has the DNA TGCAGCGTTGAAAGGACGGACTCCTACAATGAGCAGTTCTTC. It translates to CSVERTDSYNEQFF.

V gene TRBV28 combines with J gene TRBJ1-5; D uncertain. Germline CDR1 and CDR2: MDHEN and SYDVKM. The CDR3 has 18 residues. The V end was cut by 1 base, the J end by 0 bases, with 16 bases between. CDR3 amino acids: CASSLLFRPAYSNQPQHF. The CDR3 nucleotides read TGTGCCAGCAGTTTATTGTTCCGGCCAGCTTATAGCAATCAGCCCCAGCATTTT. Full variable domain (rest looked up from reference TRBV28 and TRBJ1-5): DVKVTQSSRYLVKRTGEKVFLECVQDMDHENMFWYRQDPGLGLRLIYFSYDVKMKEKGDIPEGYSVSREKKERFSLILESASTNQTSMYLCASSLLFRPAYSNQPQHFGDGTRLSIL.

The chain links TRBV11-2 to TRBJ2-1; 9 bases fit TRBD2. Trimming took 5 bases from V and 9 from J; bases not matched to a gene: 11. The CDR3 loop spans 15 amino acids. Germline CDR1 and CDR2: SGHAT and FQNNGV. The CDR3 bases are TGTGCCAGCAGCAAGACTAGCGGACCATGGGGTGAGCAGTTCTTC. It encodes CASSKTSGPWGEQFF.

The chain links TRBV25-1 to TRBJ1-1; D is perhaps TRBD1 (5 bases). This CDR3 comprises 16 residues. V shed 6 bases and J shed 1 base, with 18 bases lying between them. Germline CDR1 reads MGHDK; CDR2 reads SYGVNS. The DNA for the CDR3 is TGTGCCAGCAGCAACCCCGGGGCCAGGGCGAACACTGAAGCTTTCTTT. Translating gives CASSNPGARANTEAFF.